The sequence of this T cell receptor beta chain was determined in a study of cytomegalovirus exposure and HLA in healthy donors. Study details: As released early, the data held 70 million to 100 million unique TCRs from HLA-typed donors. The study, taken as a whole, reports: Sequence variants that were highly shared formed a cluster that was likely a sequencing artifact.

The CDR3 is 15 amino acids. CDR1 and CDR2 (germline): MNHEY, SVGAGI. The count of this clone is one. The antigen is unknown. Compared with germline, one end of the junction differs, possibly owing to a read error. The PCR had 60 Vbeta and 13 Jbeta primers. Assay used: immunoSEQ multiplex PCR; TCRdb lists only in-frame clones, some missing. The table shows roughly 190,000 clones, with approximately 88% occurring only once. The sequencing input was PBMCs. This chain connects TRBV6-5 to TRBJ1-3; no definite D call. This clonotype originated in a woman aged 50 to 60 in good health and CMV-seropositive. For the CDR3, the DNA is TGTGCCAGCTCCTACCTCCAGGTCTCTGGAAGCACCATATATTTT. It is translated as CASSYLQVSGSTIYF.